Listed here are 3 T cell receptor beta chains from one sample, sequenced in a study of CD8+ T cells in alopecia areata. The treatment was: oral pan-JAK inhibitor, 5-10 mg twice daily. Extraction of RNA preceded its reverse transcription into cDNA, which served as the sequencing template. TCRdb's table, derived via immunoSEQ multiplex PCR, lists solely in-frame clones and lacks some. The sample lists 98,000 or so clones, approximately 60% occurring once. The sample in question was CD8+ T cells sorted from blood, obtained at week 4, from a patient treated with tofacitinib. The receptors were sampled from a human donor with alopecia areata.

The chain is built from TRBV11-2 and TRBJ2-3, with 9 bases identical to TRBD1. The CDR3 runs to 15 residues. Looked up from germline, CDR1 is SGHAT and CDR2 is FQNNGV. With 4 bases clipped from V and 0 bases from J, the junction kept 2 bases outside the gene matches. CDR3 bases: TGTGCCAGCAGCTGGGACAGGGCAAGCACAGATACGCAGTATTTT. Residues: CASSWDRASTDTQYF.

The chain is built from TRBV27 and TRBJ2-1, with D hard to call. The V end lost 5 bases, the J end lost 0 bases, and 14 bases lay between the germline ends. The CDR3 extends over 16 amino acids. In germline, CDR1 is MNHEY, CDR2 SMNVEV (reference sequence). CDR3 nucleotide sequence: TGTGCCAGCAGTACACGGACCGAGAGCTCCTACAATGAGCAGTTCTTC. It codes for CASSTRTESSYNEQFF.

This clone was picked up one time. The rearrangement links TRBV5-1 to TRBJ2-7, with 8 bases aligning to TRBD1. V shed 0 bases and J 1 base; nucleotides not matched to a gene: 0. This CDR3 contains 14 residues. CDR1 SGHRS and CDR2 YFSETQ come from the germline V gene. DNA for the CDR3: TGCGCCAGCAGCTTGGGACAGGGGTCCTACGAGCAGTACTTC. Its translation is CASSLGQGSYEQYF.